The entry below describes one TCR beta chain. The sample is drawn from a study of T cell changes during pregnancy in multiple sclerosis. Libraries were prepared by immunoSEQ multiplex PCR; TCRdb keeps only in-frame clonotypes and omits some of them. The table includes roughly 59,000 clones, roughly 92% detected once. V lost 0 bases to trimming and J lost 1 base; unmatched junction nucleotides: 7. The CDR3 totals 17 residues. The germline gives CDR1 LGHNA, CDR2 YSLEER. The chain is built from TRBV4-3 and TRBJ2-5; 8 nucleotides agree with TRBD1. The TCR was taken from a female donor with multiple sclerosis, enrolled in a pregnancy study. Sequences were derived from CD8+ T cells from peripheral blood mononuclear cells, sampled in the second trimester of pregnancy. The CDR3 DNA follows: TGCGCCAGCAGCCAAGACGGGGACAGGATTAGCCAAGAGACCCAGTACTTC. Translated: CASSQDGDRISQETQYF.